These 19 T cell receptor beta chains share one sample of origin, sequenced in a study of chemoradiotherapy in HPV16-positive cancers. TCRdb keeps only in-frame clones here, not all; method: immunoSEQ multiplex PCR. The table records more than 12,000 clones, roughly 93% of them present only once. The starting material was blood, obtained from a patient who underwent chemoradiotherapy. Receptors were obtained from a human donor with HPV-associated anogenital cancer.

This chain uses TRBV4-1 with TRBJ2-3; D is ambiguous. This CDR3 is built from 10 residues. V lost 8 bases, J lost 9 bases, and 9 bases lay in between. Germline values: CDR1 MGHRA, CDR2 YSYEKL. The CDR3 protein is CASGLVTQYF. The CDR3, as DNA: TGCGCCAGCGGGCTAGTCACGCAGTATTTT.

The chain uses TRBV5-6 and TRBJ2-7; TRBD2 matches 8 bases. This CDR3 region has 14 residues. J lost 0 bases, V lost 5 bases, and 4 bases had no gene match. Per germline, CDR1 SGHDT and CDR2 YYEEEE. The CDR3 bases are TGTGCCAGCAGGATCGGGACTAGCTCCTACGAGCAGTACTTC. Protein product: CASRIGTSSYEQYF.

The CDR3 nucleotides read TGCGCCAGCAGCGTTTCCAGGGAGGTAGTTCATGAGCAGTTCTTC. Protein product: CASSVSREVVHEQFF. The gene calls are TRBV5-1 and TRBJ2-1; D possibly corresponds to TRBD2 (6 bases). CDR1 is SGHRS, CDR2 YFSETQ, per germline. Trimming cost V 4 bases and J 8 bases, with 19 bases left between them. The CDR3 is 15 amino acids.

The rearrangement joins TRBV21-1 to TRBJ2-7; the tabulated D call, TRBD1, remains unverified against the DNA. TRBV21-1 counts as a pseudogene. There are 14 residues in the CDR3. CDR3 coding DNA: TGTGCCAGCAGCAGGGGGCGTCGCACCTACGAGCAGTACTTC. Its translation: CASSRGRRTYEQYF.

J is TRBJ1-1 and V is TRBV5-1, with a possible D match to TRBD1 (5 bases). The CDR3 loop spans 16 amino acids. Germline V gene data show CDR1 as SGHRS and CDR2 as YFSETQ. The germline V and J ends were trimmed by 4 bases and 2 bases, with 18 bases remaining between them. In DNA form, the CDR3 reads TGCGCCAGCAGCATGGGGCAGGGAGGTGGAAACACTGAAGCTTTCTTT. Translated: CASSMGQGGGNTEAFF.

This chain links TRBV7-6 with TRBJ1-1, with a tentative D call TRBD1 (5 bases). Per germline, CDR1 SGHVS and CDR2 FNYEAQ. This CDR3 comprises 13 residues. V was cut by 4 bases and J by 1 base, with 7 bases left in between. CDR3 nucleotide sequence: TGTGCCAGCAGCTCTGGGGGGAACACTGAAGCTTTCTTT. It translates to CASSSGGNTEAFF.

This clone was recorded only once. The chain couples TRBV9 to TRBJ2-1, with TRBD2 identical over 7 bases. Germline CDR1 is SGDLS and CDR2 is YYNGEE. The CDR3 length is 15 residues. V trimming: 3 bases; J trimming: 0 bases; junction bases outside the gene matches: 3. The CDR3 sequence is CASSGGGSSYNEQFF. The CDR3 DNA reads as TGTGCCAGCAGCGGGGGGGGAAGCTCCTACAATGAGCAGTTCTTC.

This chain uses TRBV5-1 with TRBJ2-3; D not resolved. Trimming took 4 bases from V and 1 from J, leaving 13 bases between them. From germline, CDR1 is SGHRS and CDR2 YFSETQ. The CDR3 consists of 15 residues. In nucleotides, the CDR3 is TGCGCCAGCAGCGCCTCTGCGGTGGGCACAGATACGCAGTATTTT. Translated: CASSASAVGTDTQYF.

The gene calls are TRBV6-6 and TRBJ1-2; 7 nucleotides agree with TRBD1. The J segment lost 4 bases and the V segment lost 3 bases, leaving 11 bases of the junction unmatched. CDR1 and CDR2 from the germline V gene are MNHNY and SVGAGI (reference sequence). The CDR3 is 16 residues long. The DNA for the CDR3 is TGTGCCAGCAGTTATTCTCAGGGGGACCCCTTCTATGGCTACACCTTC. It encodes CASSYSQGDPFYGYTF.

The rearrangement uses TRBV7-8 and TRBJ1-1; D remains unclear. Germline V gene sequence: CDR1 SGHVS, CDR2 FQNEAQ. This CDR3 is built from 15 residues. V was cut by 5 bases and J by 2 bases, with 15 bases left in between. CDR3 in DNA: TGTGCCAGCAGCCCCGGACTGGGGTTTAACACTGAAGCTTTCTTT. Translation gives CASSPGLGFNTEAFF.

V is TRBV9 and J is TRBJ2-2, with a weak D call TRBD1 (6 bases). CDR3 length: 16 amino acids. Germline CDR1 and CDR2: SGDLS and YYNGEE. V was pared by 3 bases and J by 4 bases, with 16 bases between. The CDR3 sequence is CASSENRDSRTGELFF. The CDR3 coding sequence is TGTGCCAGCAGCGAGAACAGGGATTCACGCACCGGGGAGCTGTTTTTT.

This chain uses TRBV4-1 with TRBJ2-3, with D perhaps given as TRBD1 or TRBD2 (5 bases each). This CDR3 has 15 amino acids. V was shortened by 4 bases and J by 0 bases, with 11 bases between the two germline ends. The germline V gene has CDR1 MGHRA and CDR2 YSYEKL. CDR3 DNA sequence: TGCGCCAGCAGCCCCAGCGGACACAGCACAGATACGCAGTATTTT. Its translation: CASSPSGHSTDTQYF.

CDR3 protein: CASSPTRTSNTEAFF. DNA for the CDR3: TGCGCCAGCAGCCCGACCCGGACGTCGAACACTGAAGCTTTCTTT. The chain links TRBV5-1 to TRBJ1-1; D remains ambiguous. Per the germline V gene, CDR1 is SGHRS and CDR2 is YFSETQ. V lost 4 bases, J lost 1 base, and 14 bases lay in between. This CDR3 spans 15 amino acids.

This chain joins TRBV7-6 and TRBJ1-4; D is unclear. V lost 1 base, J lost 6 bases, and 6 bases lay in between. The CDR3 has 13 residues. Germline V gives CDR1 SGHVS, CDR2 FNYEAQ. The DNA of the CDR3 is TGTGCCAGCAGCTTAGGGCCGTATGAAAAACTGTTTTTT. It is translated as CASSLGPYEKLFF.

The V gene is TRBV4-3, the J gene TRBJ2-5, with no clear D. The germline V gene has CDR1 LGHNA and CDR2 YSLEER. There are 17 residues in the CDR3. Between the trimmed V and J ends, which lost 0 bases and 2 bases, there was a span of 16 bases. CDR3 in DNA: TGCGCCAGCAGCCAAGATTTCCGCTTGGGCCGTCAAGAGACCCAGTACTTC. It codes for CASSQDFRLGRQETQYF.

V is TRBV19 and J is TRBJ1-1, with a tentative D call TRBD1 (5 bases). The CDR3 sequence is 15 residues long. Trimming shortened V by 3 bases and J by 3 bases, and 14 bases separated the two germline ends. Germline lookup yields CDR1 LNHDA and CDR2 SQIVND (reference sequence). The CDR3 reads CASSISGYGDTEAFF. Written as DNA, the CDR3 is TGTGCCAGTAGTATTTCAGGGTACGGGGACACTGAAGCTTTCTTT.

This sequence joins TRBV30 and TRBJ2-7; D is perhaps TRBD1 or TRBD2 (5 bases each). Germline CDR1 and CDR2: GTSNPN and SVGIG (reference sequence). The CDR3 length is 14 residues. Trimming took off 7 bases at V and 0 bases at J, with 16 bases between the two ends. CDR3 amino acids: CAFKGRGISYEQYF. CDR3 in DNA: TGTGCCTTTAAGGGGAGAGGGATCTCCTACGAGCAGTACTTC.

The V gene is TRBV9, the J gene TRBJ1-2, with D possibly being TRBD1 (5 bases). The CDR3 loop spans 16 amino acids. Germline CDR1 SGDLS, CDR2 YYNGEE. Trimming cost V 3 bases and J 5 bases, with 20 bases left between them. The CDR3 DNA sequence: TGTGCCAGCAGCGCTCAGGGTCAGGAGAGGGAGTATGGCTACACCTTC. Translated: CASSAQGQEREYGYTF.

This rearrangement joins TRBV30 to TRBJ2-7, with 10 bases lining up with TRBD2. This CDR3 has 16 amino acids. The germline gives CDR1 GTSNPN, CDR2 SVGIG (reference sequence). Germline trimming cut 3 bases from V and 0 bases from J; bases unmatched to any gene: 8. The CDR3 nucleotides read TGTGCCTGGAGCCCCTTTGGACTAGCGGACTCCTACGAGCAGTACTTC. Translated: CAWSPFGLADSYEQYF.